Listed below are T cell receptor beta chains from one sample, sequenced in a study of cytomegalovirus exposure and HLA in healthy donors. Generated by immunoSEQ multiplex PCR, the TCRdb table keeps only in-frame clones and is missing some. The sample contains 190,000 or so clones, approximately 82% of which appear only once. The sample taken for sequencing was PBMCs. The receptor set was obtained from a woman aged 25-40 years in good health and CMV-seropositive. Each CDR3 is given with its conserved first and last residue. The order of the fields is D gene, J gene, V gene, clone size, CDR3 protein, CDR3 DNA. A D gene is named only where the DNA matches it firmly. Clone size is shown for a subset of rows, as once, few, many or a class of expanded clone.

>-|TRBJ1-5|TRBV4-1|-
CASSQGGLGNQPQHF
TGCGCCAGCAGCCAAGGGGGCCTAGGCAATCAGCCCCAGCATTTT
>TRBD1|TRBJ2-7|TRBV10-3|-
CAIGQGAGEQYF
TGTGCCATCGGACAGGGGGCGGGTGAGCAGTACTTC
>-|TRBJ1-3|TRBV6-1|-
CASRDARGIGNTIYF
TGTGCCAGCAGGGACGCGAGGGGGATTGGAAACACCATATATTTT
>TRBD1|TRBJ2-7|TRBV5-6|few
CASSSRRQGTSYEQYF
TGTGCCAGCAGCTCGAGGCGACAGGGGACCTCCTACGAGCAGTACTTC
>TRBD1|TRBJ1-1|TRBV6-5|-
CASSYSGQVSSTEAFF
TGTGCCAGCAGTTACTCAGGACAGGTCTCGAGCACTGAAGCTTTCTTT
>-|TRBJ2-1|TRBV6-5|-
CASSQRGEQFF
TGTGCCAGCAGCCAAAGGGGGGAGCAGTTCTTC
>TRBD2|TRBJ2-5|TRBV9|-
CASSDPGGGQETQYF
TGTGCCAGCAGTGACCCCGGGGGGGGACAAGAGACCCAGTACTTC
>-|TRBJ2-7|TRBV27|-
CASSLAGTYEQYF
TGTGCCAGCAGTTTAGCGGGGACCTACGAGCAGTACTTC
>-|TRBJ2-3|TRBV25-1|-
CASRKDRATDTQYF
TGTGCCAGCAGGAAGGACAGAGCTACAGATACGCAGTATTTT
>-|TRBJ2-7|TRBV6-5|-
CASSYSRGEYEQYF
TGTGCCAGCAGTTACTCACGCGGGGAGTACGAGCAGTACTTC
>TRBD1|TRBJ1-2|TRBV19|-
CASRGTGSGYTF
TGTGCCAGTAGGGGGACAGGGAGTGGCTACACCTTC
>TRBD1|TRBJ2-7|TRBV30|-
CAWSMTGGSYEQYF
TGTGCCTGGAGTATGACAGGGGGTTCCTACGAGCAGTACTTC
>TRBD2|TRBJ2-2|TRBV5-4|-
CASSWVAGEAGELFF
TGTGCCAGCAGTTGGGTAGCGGGAGAGGCCGGGGAGCTGTTTTTT
>-|TRBJ2-5|TRBV10-3|-
CAISRGGNQETQYF
TGTGCCATCAGTAGGGGAGGAAATCAAGAGACCCAGTACTTC
>-|TRBJ1-2|TRBV9|once
CASSVGPGDYGYTF
TGTGCCAGCAGCGTAGGACCCGGAGACTATGGCTACACCTTC
>-|TRBJ1-5|TRBV19|-
CASTETGYPSNQPQHF
TGTGCCAGTACCGAAACAGGGTATCCCTCCAATCAGCCCCAGCATTTT
>-|TRBJ2-3|TRBV21-1|-
CASSPYTQYF
TGTGCCAGCAGCCCCTATACGCAGTATTTT
>-|TRBJ2-1|TRBV11-2|-
CASSLDRLASNEQFF
TGTGCCAGCAGCTTAGATCGCCTAGCTTCAAATGAGCAGTTCTTC
>-|TRBJ1-4|TRBV2|-
CASRLTWATNEKLFF
TGTGCCAGCAGATTAACGTGGGCCACTAATGAAAAACTGTTTTTT
>-|TRBJ1-1|TRBV10-2|once
CASREGAVELNTEAFF
TGCGCCAGCAGGGAGGGAGCCGTAGAGCTGAACACTGAAGCTTTCTTT
>-|TRBJ2-7|TRBV5-1|-
CASSLDQFSYEQYF
TGCGCCAGCAGCTTGGATCAGTTCTCCTACGAGCAGTACTTC
>-|TRBJ1-4|TRBV6-1|few
CASSGSHPELFF
TGTGCCAGCAGTGGGTCCCATCCGGAACTGTTTTTT
>TRBD1|TRBJ2-1|TRBV18|-
CASSRGQGPYNEQFF
TGTGCCAGCTCACGCGGACAGGGACCCTACAATGAGCAGTTCTTC
>TRBD2|TRBJ2-1|TRBV27|-
CASSLGSGVSGSRNEQFF
TGTGCCAGCAGTTTAGGCTCGGGGGTTAGCGGGAGTAGAAATGAGCAGTTCTTC
>-|TRBJ1-4|TRBV28|once
CASSFWGPNEKLFF
TGTGCCAGCAGTTTTTGGGGCCCGAATGAAAAACTGTTTTTT
>-|TRBJ1-2|TRBV13|few
CASSLTGTQLGYTF
TGTGCCAGCAGCCTTACCGGGACTCAGCTTGGCTACACCTTC
>-|TRBJ1-1|TRBV10-1|-
CASSVTDNTEAFF
TGCGCCAGCAGTGTGACAGACAACACTGAAGCTTTCTTT
>-|TRBJ2-7|TRBV6-5|-
CASRTQGLYEQYF
TGTGCCAGCAGAACCCAGGGTCTCTACGAGCAGTACTTC
>-|TRBJ1-4|TRBV15|-
CATSRESGAYNEKLFF
TGTGCCACCAGCAGAGAATCTGGGGCCTACAATGAAAAACTGTTTTTT
>-|TRBJ2-5|TRBV5-6|-
CASTRTAQETQYF
TGTGCCAGCACCAGGACAGCACAAGAGACCCAGTACTTC
>-|TRBJ2-5|TRBV29-1|-
CSVGQRETQYF
TGCAGCGTTGGACAGCGAGAGACCCAGTACTTC
>TRBD1|TRBJ1-1|TRBV10-3|-
CAISETTGALEAFF
TGTGCCATCAGTGAAACAACAGGGGCGCTTGAAGCTTTCTTT
>-|TRBJ2-7|TRBV7-9|-
CASTPFRGVHEQYF
TGTGCCAGCACCCCTTTCAGGGGGGTCCACGAGCAGTACTTC
>-|TRBJ2-1|TRBV7-8|-
CASSLILAATYNEQFF
TGTGCCAGCAGCTTAATTTTGGCGGCTACGTACAATGAGCAGTTCTTC
>-|TRBJ1-2|TRBV30|-
CAWSPAGPLDYGYTF
TGTGCCTGGAGCCCAGCGGGGCCACTCGACTATGGCTACACCTTC
>-|TRBJ1-2|TRBV19|-
CASSMRDRYGYTF
TGTGCCAGTAGTATGCGGGATCGCTATGGCTACACCTTC
>-|TRBJ2-2|TRBV18|-
CASSPRIQGPGELFF
TGTGCCAGCTCACCAAGAATACAGGGACCCGGGGAGCTGTTTTTT
>-|TRBJ2-7|TRBV29-1|-
CSAAESNSYEQYF
TGCAGCGCCGCGGAGTCTAATAGCTACGAGCAGTACTTC
>-|TRBJ1-1|TRBV19|once
CASSMIQGLNTEAFF
TGTGCCAGTAGTATGATACAGGGACTGAACACTGAAGCTTTCTTT
>-|TRBJ2-4|TRBV18|-
CASSPRGGDGYF
TGTGCCAGCTCACCACGAGGAGGGGATGGCTACTTC
>-|TRBJ1-2|TRBV6-1|-
CASSERDIYGYTF
TGTGCCAGCAGTGAAAGGGACATCTATGGCTACACCTTC
>-|TRBJ1-2|TRBV19|-
CASSSSRSYTF
TGTGCCAGTAGTTCGAGTAGAAGCTACACCTTC
>-|TRBJ1-4|TRBV7-9|-
CASSLSGEKLFF
TGTGCCAGCAGCTTATCGGGAGAAAAACTGTTTTTT
>-|TRBJ2-7|TRBV6-5|-
CASQIQGTSYEQYF
TGTGCCAGCCAAATACAGGGTACCTCCTACGAGCAGTACTTC
>-|TRBJ2-7|TRBV14|-
CASSQGRGYEQYF
TGTGCCAGCAGCCAAGGAAGAGGTTACGAGCAGTACTTC
>-|TRBJ2-3|TRBV2|once
CASSVKEAADTQYF
TGTGCCAGCAGTGTCAAGGAGGCTGCAGATACGCAGTATTTT
>TRBD2|TRBJ2-5|TRBV27|-
CASSFQGLAGGPSGGETQYF
TGTGCCAGCAGTTTCCAGGGACTAGCGGGAGGGCCCTCGGGGGGAGAGACCCAGTACTTC
>-|TRBJ2-1|TRBV4-1|-
CASSLNPFGGGYNEQFF
TGCGCCAGCAGCCTAAACCCTTTTGGGGGAGGATACAATGAGCAGTTCTTC
>TRBD1|TRBJ2-2|TRBV5-1|-
CASSLVGTDTGELFF
TGCGCCAGCAGCTTGGTAGGGACAGACACCGGGGAGCTGTTTTTT
>TRBD2|TRBJ2-1|TRBV5-1|-
CASSPLAGGPPEQFF
TGCGCCAGCAGCCCCCTAGCGGGAGGGCCTCCTGAGCAGTTCTTC
>TRBD1|TRBJ1-2|TRBV28|-
CASRQGLFGYTF
TGTGCCAGCCGACAGGGGCTGTTCGGCTACACCTTC
>-|TRBJ1-2|TRBV2|-
CASGDRFSNYGYTF
TGTGCCAGCGGTGACAGGTTTTCTAACTATGGCTACACCTTC
>-|TRBJ2-3|TRBV5-1|-
CASRFAVPSTDTQYF
TGCGCCAGCAGATTCGCGGTCCCTAGCACAGATACGCAGTATTTT
>TRBD2|TRBJ2-1|TRBV7-6|-
CASSSEREWVGEQFF
TGTGCCAGCAGCTCTGAGCGGGAGTGGGTGGGTGAGCAGTTCTTC